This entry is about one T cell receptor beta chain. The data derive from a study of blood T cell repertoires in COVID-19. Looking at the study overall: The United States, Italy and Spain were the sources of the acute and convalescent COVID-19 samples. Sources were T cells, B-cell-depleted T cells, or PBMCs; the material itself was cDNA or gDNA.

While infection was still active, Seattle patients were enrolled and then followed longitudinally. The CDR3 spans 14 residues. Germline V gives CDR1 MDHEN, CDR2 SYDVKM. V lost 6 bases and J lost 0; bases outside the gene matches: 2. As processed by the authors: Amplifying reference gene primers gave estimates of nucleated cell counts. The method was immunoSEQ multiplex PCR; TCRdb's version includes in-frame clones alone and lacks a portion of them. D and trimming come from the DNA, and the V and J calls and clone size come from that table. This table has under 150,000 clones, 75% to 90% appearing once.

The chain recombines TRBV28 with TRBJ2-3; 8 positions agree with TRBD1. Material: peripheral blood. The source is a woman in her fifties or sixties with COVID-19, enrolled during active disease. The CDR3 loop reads CASRTGESTDTQYF. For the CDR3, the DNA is TGTGCCAGCAGGACAGGGGAGAGCACAGATACGCAGTATTTT.